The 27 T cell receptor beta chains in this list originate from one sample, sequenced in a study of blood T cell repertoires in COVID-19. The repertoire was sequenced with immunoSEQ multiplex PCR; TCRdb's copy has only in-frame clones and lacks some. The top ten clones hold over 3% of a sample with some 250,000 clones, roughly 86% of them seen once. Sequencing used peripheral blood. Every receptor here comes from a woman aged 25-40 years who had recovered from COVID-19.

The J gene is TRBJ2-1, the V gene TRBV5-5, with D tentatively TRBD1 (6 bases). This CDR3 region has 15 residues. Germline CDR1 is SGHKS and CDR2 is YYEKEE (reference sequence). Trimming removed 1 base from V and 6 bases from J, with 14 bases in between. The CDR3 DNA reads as TGTGCCAGCAGCTTGTTGCCAGGACAGATCAATGAGCAGTTCTTC. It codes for CASSLLPGQINEQFF.

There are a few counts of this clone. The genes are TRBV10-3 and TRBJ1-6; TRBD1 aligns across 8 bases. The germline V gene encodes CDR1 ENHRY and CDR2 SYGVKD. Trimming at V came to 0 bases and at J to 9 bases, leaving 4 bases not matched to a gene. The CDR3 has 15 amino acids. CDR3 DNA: TGTGCCATCAGTGAGTCGACAGGGGCCGGTTCACCCCTCCACTTT. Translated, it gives CAISESTGAGSPLHF.

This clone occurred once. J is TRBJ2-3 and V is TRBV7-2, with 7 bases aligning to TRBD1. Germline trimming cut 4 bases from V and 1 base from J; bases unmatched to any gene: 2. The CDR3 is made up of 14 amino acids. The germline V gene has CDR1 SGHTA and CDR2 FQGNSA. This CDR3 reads CASSSQGGTDTQYF. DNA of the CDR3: TGTGCCAGCAGCTCCCAGGGGGGCACAGATACGCAGTATTTT.

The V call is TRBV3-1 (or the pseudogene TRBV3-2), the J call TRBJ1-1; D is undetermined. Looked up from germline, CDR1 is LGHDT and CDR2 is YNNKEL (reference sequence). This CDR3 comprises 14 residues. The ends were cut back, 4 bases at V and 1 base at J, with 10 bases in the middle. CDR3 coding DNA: TGTGCCAGCAGCCTCTGGGAGGGGAACACTGAAGCTTTCTTT. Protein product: CASSLWEGNTEAFF.

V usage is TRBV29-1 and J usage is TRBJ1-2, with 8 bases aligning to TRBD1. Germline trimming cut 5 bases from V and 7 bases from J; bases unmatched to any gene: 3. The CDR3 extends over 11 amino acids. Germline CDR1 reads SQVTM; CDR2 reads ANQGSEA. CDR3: CSVKQGGGYTF. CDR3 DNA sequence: TGCAGCGTTAAACAGGGGGGTGGCTACACCTTC.

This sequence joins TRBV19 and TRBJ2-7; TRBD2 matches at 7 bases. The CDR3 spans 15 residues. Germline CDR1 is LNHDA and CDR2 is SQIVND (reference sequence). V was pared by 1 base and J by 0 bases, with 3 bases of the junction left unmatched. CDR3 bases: TGTGCCAGTAGTATAGGTGGGACTATCTCCTACGAGCAGTACTTC. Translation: CASSIGGTISYEQYF.

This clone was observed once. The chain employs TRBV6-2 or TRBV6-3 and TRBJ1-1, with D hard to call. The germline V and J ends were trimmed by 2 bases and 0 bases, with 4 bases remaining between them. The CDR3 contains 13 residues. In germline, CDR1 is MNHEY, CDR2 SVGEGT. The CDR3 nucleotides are TGTGCCAGCAGTTACGACTTGAACACTGAAGCTTTCTTT. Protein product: CASSYDLNTEAFF.

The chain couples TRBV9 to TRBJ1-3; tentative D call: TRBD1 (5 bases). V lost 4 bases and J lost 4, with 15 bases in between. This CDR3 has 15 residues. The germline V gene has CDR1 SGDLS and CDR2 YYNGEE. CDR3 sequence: CASSPQGAGGNTIYF. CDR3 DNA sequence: TGTGCCAGCAGCCCTCAAGGGGCGGGAGGAAACACCATATATTTT.

This chain's CDR3 is CASSLIPSDTQYF. The CDR3 region has the DNA TGTGCCAGCAGCTTAATCCCCTCAGATACGCAGTATTTT. The chain is built from TRBV5-4 and TRBJ2-3; no firm D call. V gave up 2 bases and J gave up 4 bases, with 8 bases separating them. The CDR3 runs to 13 residues. CDR1 SGHNT and CDR2 YYREEE come from the germline V gene (reference sequence).

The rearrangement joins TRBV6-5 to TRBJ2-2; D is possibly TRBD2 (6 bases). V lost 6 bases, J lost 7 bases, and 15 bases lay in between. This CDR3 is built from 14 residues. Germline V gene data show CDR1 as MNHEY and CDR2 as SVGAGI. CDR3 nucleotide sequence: TGTGCCAGCAGCTTGTTTTTGGGGGGCGGGGAGCTGTTTTTT. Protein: CASSLFLGGGELFF.

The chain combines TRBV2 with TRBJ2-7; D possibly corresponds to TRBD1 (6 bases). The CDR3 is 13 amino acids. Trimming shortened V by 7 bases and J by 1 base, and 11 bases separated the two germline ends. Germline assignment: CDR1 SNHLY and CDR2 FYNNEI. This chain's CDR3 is CASNLDRSYEQYF. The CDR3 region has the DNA TGTGCCAGCAATCTCGACAGGTCCTACGAGCAGTACTTC.

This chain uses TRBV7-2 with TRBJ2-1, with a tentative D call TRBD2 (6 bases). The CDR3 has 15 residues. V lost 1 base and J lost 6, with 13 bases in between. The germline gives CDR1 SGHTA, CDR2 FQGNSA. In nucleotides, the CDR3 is TGTGCCAGCAGCTTAGGGCTACTAGCTTTCAATGAGCAGTTCTTC. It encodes CASSLGLLAFNEQFF.

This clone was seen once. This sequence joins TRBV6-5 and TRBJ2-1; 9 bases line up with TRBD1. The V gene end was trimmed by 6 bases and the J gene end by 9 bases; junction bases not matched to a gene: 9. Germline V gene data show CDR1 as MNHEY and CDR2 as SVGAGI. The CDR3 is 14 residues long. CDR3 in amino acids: CASRGDRVSGEQFF. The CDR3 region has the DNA TGTGCCAGCAGGGGGGACAGGGTGAGCGGTGAGCAGTTCTTC.

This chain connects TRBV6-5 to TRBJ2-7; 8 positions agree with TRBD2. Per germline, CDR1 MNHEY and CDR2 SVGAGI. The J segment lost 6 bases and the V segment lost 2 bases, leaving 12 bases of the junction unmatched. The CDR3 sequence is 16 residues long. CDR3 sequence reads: CASSYTPGGGPGEQYF. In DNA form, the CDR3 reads TGTGCCAGCAGTTACACCCCGGGGGGGGGCCCAGGCGAGCAGTACTTC.

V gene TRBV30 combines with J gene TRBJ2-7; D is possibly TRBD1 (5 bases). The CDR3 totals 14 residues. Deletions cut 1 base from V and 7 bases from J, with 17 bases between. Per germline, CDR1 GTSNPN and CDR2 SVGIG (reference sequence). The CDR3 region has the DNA TGTGCCTGGAGTGCCCCCCCAGGGTCGAGGGAGCAGTACTTC. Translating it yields CAWSAPPGSREQYF.

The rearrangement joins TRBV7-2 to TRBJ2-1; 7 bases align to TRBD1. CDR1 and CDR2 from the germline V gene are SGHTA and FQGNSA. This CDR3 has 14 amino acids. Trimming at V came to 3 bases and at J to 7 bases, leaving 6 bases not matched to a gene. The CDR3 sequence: CASSFDRVGNEQFF. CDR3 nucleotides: TGTGCCAGCAGCTTCGACAGGGTAGGGAATGAGCAGTTCTTC.

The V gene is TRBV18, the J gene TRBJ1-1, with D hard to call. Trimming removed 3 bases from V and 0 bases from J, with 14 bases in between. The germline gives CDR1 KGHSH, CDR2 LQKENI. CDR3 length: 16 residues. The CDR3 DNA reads TGTGCCAGCTCACCTAAGAGCTTAAGTGTGAACACTGAAGCTTTCTTT. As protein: CASSPKSLSVNTEAFF. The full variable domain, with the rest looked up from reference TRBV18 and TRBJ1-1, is NAGVMQNPRHLVRRRGQEARLRCSPMKGHSHVYWYRQLPEEGLKFMVYLQKENIIDESGMPKERFSAEFPKEGPSILRIQQVVRGDSAAYFCASSPKSLSVNTEAFFGQGTRLTVV.

DNA of the CDR3: TGTGCCAGCAGCTTGGCTCGGGACAGCAGGGCAACTAATGAAAAACTGTTTTTT. Encoded protein: CASSLARDSRATNEKLFF. The chain couples TRBV5-4 to TRBJ1-4; 7 bases align to TRBD1. Germline CDR1 and CDR2: SGHNT and YYREEE (reference sequence). The CDR3 totals 18 residues. Trimming cost V 0 bases and J 0 bases; bases outside gene matches: 8.

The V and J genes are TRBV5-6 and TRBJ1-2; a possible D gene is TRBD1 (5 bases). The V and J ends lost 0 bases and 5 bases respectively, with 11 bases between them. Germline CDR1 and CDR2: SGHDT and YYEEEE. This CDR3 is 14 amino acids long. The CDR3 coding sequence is TGTGCCAGCAGCTTGGATCGGGACTATTATGGCTACACCTTC. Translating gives CASSLDRDYYGYTF.

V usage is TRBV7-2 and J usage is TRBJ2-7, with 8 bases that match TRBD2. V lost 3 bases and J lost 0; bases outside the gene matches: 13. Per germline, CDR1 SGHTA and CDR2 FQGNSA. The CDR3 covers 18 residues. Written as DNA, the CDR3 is TGTGCCAGCAGCTTCATTACCGGGGGGGTTACCCGCTCCTACGAGCAGTACTTC. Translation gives CASSFITGGVTRSYEQYF.

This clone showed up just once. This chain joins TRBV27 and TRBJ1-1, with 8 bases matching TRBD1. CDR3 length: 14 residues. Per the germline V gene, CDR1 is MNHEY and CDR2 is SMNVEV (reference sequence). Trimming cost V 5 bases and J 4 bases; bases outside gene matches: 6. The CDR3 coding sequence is TGTGCCAGCAGTCTATACAGGGGGTTCACTGAAGCTTTCTTT. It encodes CASSLYRGFTEAFF.

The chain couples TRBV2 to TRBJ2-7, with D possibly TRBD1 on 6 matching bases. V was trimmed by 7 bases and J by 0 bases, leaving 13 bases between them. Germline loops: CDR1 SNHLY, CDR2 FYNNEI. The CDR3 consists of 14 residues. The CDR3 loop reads CASNSRTVSYEQYF. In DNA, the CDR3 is TGTGCCAGCAACAGTAGGACAGTCTCCTACGAGCAGTACTTC.

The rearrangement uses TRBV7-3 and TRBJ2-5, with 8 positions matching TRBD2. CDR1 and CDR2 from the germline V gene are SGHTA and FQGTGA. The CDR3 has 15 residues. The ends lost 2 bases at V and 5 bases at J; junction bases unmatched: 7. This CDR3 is CASSLLAGPGETQYF. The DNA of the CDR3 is TGTGCCAGCAGCTTACTAGCGGGCCCTGGGGAGACCCAGTACTTC. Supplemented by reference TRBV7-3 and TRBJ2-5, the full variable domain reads GAGVSQTPSNKVTEKGKYVELRCDPISGHTALYWYRQSLGQGPEFLIYFQGTGAADDSGLPNDRFFAVRPEGSVSTLKIQRTERGDSAVYLCASSLLAGPGETQYFGPGTRLLVL.

DNA of the CDR3: TGCAGCGTTGTATCAGGCTACGAGCAGTACTTC. Translation gives CSVVSGYEQYF. The rearrangement links TRBV29-1 to TRBJ2-7; unclear D gene. This CDR3 spans 11 amino acids. V lost 4 bases to trimming and J lost 3 bases, with 7 bases between them. CDR1 is SQVTM, CDR2 ANQGSEA, per germline.

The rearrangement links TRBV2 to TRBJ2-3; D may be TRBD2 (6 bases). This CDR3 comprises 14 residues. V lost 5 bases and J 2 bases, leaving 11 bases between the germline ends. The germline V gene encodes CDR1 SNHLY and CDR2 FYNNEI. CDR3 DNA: TGTGCCAGCAGTCTAGCGAGAACCACAGATACGCAGTATTTT. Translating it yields CASSLARTTDTQYF. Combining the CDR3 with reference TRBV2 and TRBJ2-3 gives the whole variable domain EPEVTQTPSHQVTQMGQEVILRCVPISNHLYFYWYRQILGQKVEFLVSFYNNEISEKSEIFDDQFSVERPDGSNFTLKIRSTKLEDSAMYFCASSLARTTDTQYFGPGTRLTVL.

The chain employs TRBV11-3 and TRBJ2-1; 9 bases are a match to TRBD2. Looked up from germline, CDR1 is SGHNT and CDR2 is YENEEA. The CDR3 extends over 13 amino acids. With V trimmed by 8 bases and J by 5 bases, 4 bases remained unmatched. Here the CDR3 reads CASLSGGNNEQFF. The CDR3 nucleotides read TGTGCCAGCCTTAGCGGGGGAAACAATGAGCAGTTCTTC.

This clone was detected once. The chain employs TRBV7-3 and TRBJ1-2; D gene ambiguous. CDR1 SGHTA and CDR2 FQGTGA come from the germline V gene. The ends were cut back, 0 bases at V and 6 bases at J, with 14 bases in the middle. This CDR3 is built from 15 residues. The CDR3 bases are TGTGCCAGCAGCTTAACGGCAGGCCCACCCCATGGCTACACCTTC. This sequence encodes CASSLTAGPPHGYTF.